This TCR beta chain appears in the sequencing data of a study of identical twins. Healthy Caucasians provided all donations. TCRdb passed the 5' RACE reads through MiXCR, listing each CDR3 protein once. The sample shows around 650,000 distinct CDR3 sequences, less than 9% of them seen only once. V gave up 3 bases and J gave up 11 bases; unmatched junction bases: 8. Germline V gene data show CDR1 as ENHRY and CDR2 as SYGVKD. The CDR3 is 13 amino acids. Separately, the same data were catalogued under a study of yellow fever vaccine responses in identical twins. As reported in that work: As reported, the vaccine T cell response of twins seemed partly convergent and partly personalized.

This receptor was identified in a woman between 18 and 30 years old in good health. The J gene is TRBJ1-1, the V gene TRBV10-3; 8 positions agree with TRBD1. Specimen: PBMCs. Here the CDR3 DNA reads TGTGCCATCAGTGATGACAGGGGAACTACCGCTTTCTTT. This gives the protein CAISDDRGTTAFF.